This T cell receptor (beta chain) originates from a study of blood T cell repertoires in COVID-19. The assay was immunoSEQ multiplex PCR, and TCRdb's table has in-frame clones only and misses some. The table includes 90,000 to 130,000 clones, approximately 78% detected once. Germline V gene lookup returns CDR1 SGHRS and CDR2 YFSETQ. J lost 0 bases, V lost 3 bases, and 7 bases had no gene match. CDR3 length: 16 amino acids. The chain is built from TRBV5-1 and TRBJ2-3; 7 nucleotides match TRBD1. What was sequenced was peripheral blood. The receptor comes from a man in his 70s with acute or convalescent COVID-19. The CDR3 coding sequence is TGCGCCAGCAGCTCGGGGAACAGGGGTAGCACAGATACGCAGTATTTT. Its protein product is CASSSGNRGSTDTQYF.